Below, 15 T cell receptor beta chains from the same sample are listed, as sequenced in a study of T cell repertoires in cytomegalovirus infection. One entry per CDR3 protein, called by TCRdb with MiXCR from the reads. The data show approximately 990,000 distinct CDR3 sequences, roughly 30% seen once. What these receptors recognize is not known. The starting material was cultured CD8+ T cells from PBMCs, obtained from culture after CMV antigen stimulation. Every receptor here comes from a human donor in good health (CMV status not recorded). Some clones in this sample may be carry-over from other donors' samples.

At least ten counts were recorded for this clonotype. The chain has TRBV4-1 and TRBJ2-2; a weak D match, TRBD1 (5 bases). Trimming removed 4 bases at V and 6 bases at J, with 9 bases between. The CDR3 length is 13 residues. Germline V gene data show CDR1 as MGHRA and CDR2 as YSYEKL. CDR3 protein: CASSREGAGELFF. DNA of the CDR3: TGCGCCAGCAGCCGGGAAGGGGCCGGGGAGCTGTTTTTT.

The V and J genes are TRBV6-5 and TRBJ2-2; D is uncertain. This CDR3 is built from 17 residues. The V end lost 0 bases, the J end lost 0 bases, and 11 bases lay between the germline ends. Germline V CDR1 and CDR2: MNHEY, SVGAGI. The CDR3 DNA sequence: TGTGCCAGCAGTTACTCGGAGTCCACATCGAACACCGGGGAGCTGTTTTTT. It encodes CASSYSESTSNTGELFF.

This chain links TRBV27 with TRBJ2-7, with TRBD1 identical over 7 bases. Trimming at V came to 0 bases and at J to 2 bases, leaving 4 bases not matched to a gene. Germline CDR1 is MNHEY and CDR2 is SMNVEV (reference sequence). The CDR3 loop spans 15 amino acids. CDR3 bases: TGTGCCAGCAGTTTATCGGGGACAGTCACCTACGAGCAGTACTTC. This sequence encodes CASSLSGTVTYEQYF.

DNA for the CDR3: TGCGCCAGCAGCCAGACTAGCGGGGGGACCGGGGAGCTGTTTTTT. Its protein is CASSQTSGGTGELFF. The J gene is TRBJ2-2, the V gene TRBV4-1; 13 nucleotides align to TRBD2. With 3 bases clipped from V and 5 bases from J, the junction kept 0 bases outside the gene matches. Germline V gene sequence: CDR1 MGHRA, CDR2 YSYEKL. CDR3 length: 15 residues.

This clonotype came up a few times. Here the CDR3 reads CASSIQGPGANVLTF. CDR3 in DNA: TGTGCCAGTAGTATACAGGGCCCTGGGGCCAACGTCCTGACTTTC. This chain uses TRBV19 with TRBJ2-6; TRBD1 might be the D (5 bases). Trimming removed 2 bases at V and 2 bases at J, with 7 bases between. The CDR3 length is 15 residues. Germline CDR1 reads LNHDA; CDR2 reads SQIVND (reference sequence).

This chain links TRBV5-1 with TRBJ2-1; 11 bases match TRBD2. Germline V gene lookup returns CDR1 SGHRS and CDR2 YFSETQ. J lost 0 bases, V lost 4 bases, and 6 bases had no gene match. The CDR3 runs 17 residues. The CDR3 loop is CASSPGTSGFSYNEQFF. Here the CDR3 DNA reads TGCGCCAGCAGCCCCGGGACTAGCGGATTCTCCTACAATGAGCAGTTCTTC. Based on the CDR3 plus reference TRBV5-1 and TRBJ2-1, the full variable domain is KAGVTQTPRYLIKTRGQQVTLSCSPISGHRSVSWYQQTPGQGLQFLFEYFSETQRNKGNFPGRFSGRQFSNSRSEMNVSTLELGDSALYLCASSPGTSGFSYNEQFFGPGTRLTVL.

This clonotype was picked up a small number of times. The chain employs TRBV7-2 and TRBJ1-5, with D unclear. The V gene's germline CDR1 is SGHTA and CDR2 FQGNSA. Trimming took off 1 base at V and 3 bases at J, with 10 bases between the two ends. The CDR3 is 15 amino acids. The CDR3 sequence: CASSLVPRTNQPQHF. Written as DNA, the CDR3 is TGTGCCAGCAGCTTAGTTCCCAGAACCAATCAGCCCCAGCATTTT. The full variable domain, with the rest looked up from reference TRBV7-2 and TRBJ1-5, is GAGVSQSPSNKVTEKGKDVELRCDPISGHTALYWYRQSLGQGLEFLIYFQGNSAPDKSGLPSDRFSAERTGGSVSTLTIQRTQQEDSAVYLCASSLVPRTNQPQHFGDGTRLSIL.

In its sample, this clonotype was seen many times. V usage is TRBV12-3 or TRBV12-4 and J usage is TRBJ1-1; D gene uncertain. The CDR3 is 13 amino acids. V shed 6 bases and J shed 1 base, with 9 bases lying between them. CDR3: CASSFRKNTEAFF. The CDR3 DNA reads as TGTGCCAGCAGCTTTAGGAAGAACACTGAAGCTTTCTTT.

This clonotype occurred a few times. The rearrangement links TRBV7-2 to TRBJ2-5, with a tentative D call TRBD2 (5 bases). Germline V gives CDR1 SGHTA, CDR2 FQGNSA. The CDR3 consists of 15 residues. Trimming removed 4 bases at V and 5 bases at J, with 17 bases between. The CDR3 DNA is TGTGCCAGCAGCTCTATGGCGGGTTCCGGGGAGACCCAGTACTTC. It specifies CASSSMAGSGETQYF.

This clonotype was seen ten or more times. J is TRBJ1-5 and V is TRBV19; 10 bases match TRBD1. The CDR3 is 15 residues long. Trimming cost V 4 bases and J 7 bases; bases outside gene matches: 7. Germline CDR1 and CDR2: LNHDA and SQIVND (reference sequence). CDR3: CASSSEGTGDQPQHF. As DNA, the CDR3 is TGTGCCAGTAGTAGTGAAGGGACAGGGGACCAGCCCCAGCATTTT.

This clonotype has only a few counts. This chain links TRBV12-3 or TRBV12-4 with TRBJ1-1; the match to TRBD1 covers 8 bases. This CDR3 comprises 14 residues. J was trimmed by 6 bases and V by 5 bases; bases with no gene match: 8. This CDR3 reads CASSLVSGGPEAFF. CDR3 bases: TGTGCCAGCAGTCTAGTATCAGGGGGCCCTGAAGCTTTCTTT.

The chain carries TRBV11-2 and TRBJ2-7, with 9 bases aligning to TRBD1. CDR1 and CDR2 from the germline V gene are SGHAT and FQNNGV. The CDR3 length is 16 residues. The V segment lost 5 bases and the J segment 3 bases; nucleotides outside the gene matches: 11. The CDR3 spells CASSQDRGFGYYEQYF. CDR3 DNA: TGTGCCAGCAGCCAGGACAGGGGTTTCGGCTACTACGAGCAGTACTTC.

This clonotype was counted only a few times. The CDR3 is CASSYSSIGVSTDTQYF. The CDR3 DNA reads TGTGCCAGCAGTTACTCGAGTATAGGCGTTAGCACAGATACGCAGTATTTT. The chain carries TRBV6-5 and TRBJ2-3; no reliable D call. There are 17 residues in the CDR3. Germline loops: CDR1 MNHEY, CDR2 SVGAGI. V lost 0 bases, J lost 0 bases, and 13 bases lay in between.

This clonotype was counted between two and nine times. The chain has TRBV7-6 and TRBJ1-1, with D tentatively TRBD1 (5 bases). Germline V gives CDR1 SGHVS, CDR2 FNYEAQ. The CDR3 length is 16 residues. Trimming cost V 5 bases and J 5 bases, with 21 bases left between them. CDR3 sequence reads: CASSPKGFGTLTEAFF. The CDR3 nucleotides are TGTGCCAGCAGCCCGAAGGGATTTGGGACCCTGACTGAAGCTTTCTTT.

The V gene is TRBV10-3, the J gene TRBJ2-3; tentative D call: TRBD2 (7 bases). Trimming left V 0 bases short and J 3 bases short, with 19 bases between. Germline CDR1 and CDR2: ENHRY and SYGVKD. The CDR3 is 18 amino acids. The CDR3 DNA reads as TGTGCCATCAGTGAGTCGTCGGGGGGCTCACGGGGGACAGATACGCAGTATTTT. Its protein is CAISESSGGSRGTDTQYF.